This T cell receptor (beta chain) was captured by sequencing in a study of blood T cells in healthy people across ages (dated by TCRdb to 2014 to 2015). For the study in its entirety: In model experiments, template switching captured about one uniquely barcoded TCR beta cDNA molecule for every two T cells. To avoid experimental bias, donors of different ages were randomly spread across the sequencing lanes. Age-related changes in TCR beta repertoire diversity were measured in the study by deep sequencing normalized with unique cDNA molecular identifiers. Using the same blood draw, the study looked at two additional independent replicas of 1 million unique cDNA reads for two donors, one aged 18 to 29 and the other aged 80 or older. Four age groups were formed from the donors: young (average 16 years), middle-aged (approximately 40), aged (around 62) and long-lived (around 82).

Systemically healthy Caucasian individuals from Russia, roughly 40 in total and aged about 6 to 95 years, were included as donors. Each donor gave about 9.2 milliliters of peripheral blood, drawn into EDTA-treated Vacutainer tubes. Ficoll-Paque density-gradient centrifugation was used to isolate PBMCs, with at least 6 million obtained per sample. Total RNA was extracted from PBMCs with Trizol reagent, with at least 6 micrograms obtained per sample. For every donor, flow cytometry on a PBMC aliquot measured the percentage of naive CD45RAhigh/CD27high T cells. Overall study outcomes, separate from this receptor: Compared with the aged group, the long-lived group had more naive CD4+ T cells, fewer expanded clones and increased TCR diversity, a pattern suggesting age selection. Estimates of total diversity from one million sequenced T cells were regarded as lower bounds and underestimates. Bulk unsorted PBMC profiling prevented conclusive comparison of naive and antigen-experienced compartments. Observed TCR beta diversity per million T cells fell roughly linearly with age, and a significant reduction was already apparent by age about 36. There was a strong correlation between observed TCR beta diversity and the percentage of naive T cells measured by flow cytometry. Because the CMV infection status of the donors was unknown, age-related changes in expanded clonotypes may potentially have been confounded.

On this clonotype: This receptor's antigen is unknown. No per-base quality is available; no much larger clone lies one base away.

Library construction relied on 5' RACE. Sequencing used an Illumina HiSeq 2500. The second PCR ran for roughly 7 to 12 cycles and used a J-beta primer mix along with a sample-barcoded 5' primer. A unique molecular identifier was introduced onto each TCR beta cDNA molecule by a template-switch 5' adaptor carrying 12 random nucleotides. Each sample yielded at least 2.5 million CDR3-containing paired-end reads. The Mint cDNA synthesis kit, primed by a TRBC-specific oligonucleotide, was used to synthesize first-strand cDNA from all RNA. Following uracil-DNA glycosylase treatment, a first 18-cycle PCR with universal primers M1SS and BC2_uni_R was performed on all cDNA. The authors processed their data as follows. For normalization, 1 million high-quality reads were randomly selected from each sample, with every read carrying a distinct molecular identifier. Reads with shared molecular identifiers were discarded instead of being binned into consensus sequences. MiTCR, run with a Q25 quality threshold and the strictest error-elimination algorithm, handled CDR3 identification, clonotype clustering and error correction. Lower-bound total TCR beta diversity was estimated with a nonparametric unseen species model using Euler transformation. TCRdb trimmed public reads at Q25 via fastp, called clones via MiXCR and kept in-frame beta chains. CDR3 protein sequences are deduplicated, and each keeps its most common genes and DNA. In this record, the V and J calls reflect TCRdb's handling and not the investigators' own analysis. The sample yields 1.5 million to 2 million distinct CDR3 sequences; 30% to 40% were counted once. The ten largest make up 10% to 12% of the sample.

Spanning cysteine to phenylalanine, the CDR3 consists of 14 amino acids. CDR3 DNA only is kept here, 42 bases in frame from base 1. V is shortened by 0 bases, J by 0 bases, and the region joining them spans 6 bases. The germline V gene yields SGDLS for CDR1 and YYNGEE for CDR2. The source of this sequence is a woman aged 25 to 45 in good health. The chain is encoded by TRBV9 joined to TRBJ1-1, with the D gene too uncertain to name. Sequencing input: blood. The DNA is TGTGCCAGCAGCGTAGCTACAGTGAACACTGAAGCTTTCTTT. It encodes CASSVATVNTEAFF.